This is a list of T cell receptor beta chains from one sample in a study of metastatic and nonmetastatic thyroid tumors. MiXCR was used by TCRdb to re-call the PCR reads. The data show 25,000 to 35,000 clones, about 3.9% seen once. The specimen was blood. Receptors were obtained from a female donor with papillary thyroid cancer or a benign thyroid nodule (not recorded which). Some clones in this sample may be carry-over from other donors' samples. CDR3s include the opening cysteine and the closing phenylalanine or tryptophan. D genes are given only for firm matches. Clone size is not always given. Where it is, it says once, few, many or a class for expanded clones.

v_gene	d_gene	abundance	j_gene	CDR3aa	CDR3nt
TRBV19	-	-	TRBJ2-1	CASSIDRVEQFF	TGTGCCAGTAGTATAGATAGGGTGGAGCAGTTCTTC
TRBV5-4	-	many	TRBJ2-1	CASSLAGLRSDEQFF	TGTGCCAGCAGCTTGGCGGGACTCCGATCGGATGAGCAGTTCTTC
TRBV5-1	-	-	TRBJ1-6	CASSLEQGNSPLHF	TGCGCCAGCAGCTTGGAACAGGGCAATTCACCCCTCCACTTT
TRBV7-2	-	-	TRBJ2-1	CASSWRGEGLGDEQFF	TGTGCCAGCAGCTGGAGGGGGGAGGGGCTCGGGGATGAGCAGTTCTTC
TRBV12-3/TRBV12-4	-	few	TRBJ1-4	CASSFDGQPNEKLFF	TGTGCCAGCAGTTTTGATGGACAGCCTAATGAAAAACTGTTTTTT
TRBV2	TRBD2	many	TRBJ2-1	CASSLRTSGSREQFF	TGTGCCAGCAGTCTAAGGACTAGCGGGAGCCGTGAGCAGTTCTTC
TRBV10-2	-	many	TRBJ1-5	CASSDFDGPQHF	TGCGCCAGCAGTGACTTCGACGGGCCCCAGCATTTT
TRBV25-1	TRBD1	few	TRBJ1-6	CVRSERRGRRSPLHF	TGTGTCAGAAGTGAAAGAAGGGGGCGAAGGTCACCCCTCCACTTT
TRBV5-1	-	-	TRBJ1-2	CASSPGEGTNYGYTF	TGCGCCAGCAGCCCCGGGGAGGGAACTAACTATGGCTACACCTTC
TRBV9	-	-	TRBJ2-3	CASSPRQWSTDTQYF	TGTGCCAGCAGCCCGCGACAGTGGAGCACAGATACGCAGTATTTT
TRBV2	TRBD1	-	TRBJ1-2	CASKGQGPSNYGYTF	TGTGCCAGCAAAGGACAGGGGCCCTCCAACTATGGCTACACCTTC
TRBV11-2	TRBD1	many	TRBJ2-7	CASSLGSGGAYEQYF	TGTGCCAGCAGCTTAGGGTCAGGGGGCGCCTACGAGCAGTACTTC
TRBV2	-	few	TRBJ1-2	CASMFRVYSGYTF	TGTGCCAGCATGTTTAGGGTATATTCGGGCTACACCTTC
TRBV10-2	TRBD1	many	TRBJ1-1	CASMRTGADTEAFF	TGCGCCAGCATGAGGACAGGGGCCGACACTGAAGCTTTCTTT
TRBV29-1	TRBD2	many	TRBJ2-1	CSVGTTAYNEQFF	TGCAGCGTCGGGACTACCGCCTACAATGAGCAGTTCTTC
TRBV11-3	TRBD2	few	TRBJ2-3	CASSLSSGGRDTQYF	TGTGCCAGCAGCTTAAGTAGCGGGGGTAGAGATACGCAGTATTTT
TRBV12-3/TRBV12-4	TRBD2	-	TRBJ2-3	CARSLNAGADTQYF	TGTGCCAGAAGTTTGAACGCGGGAGCGGATACGCAGTATTTT
TRBV9	-	many	TRBJ2-6	CASSARVVGANVLTF	TGTGCCAGCAGCGCCAGGGTGGTTGGGGCCAACGTCCTGACTTTC
TRBV28	-	-	TRBJ1-2	CASSGGGGNYGYTF	TGTGCCAGCAGCGGGGGGGGTGGGAACTATGGCTACACCTTC
TRBV27	TRBD2	medium-sized	TRBJ2-7	CASSFSGRALGYEQYF	TGTGCCAGCAGTTTTTCGGGGAGGGCCCTCGGGTACGAGCAGTACTTC
TRBV6-1	-	few	TRBJ2-3	CASRKGGTDTQYF	TGTGCCAGCAGAAAAGGGGGTACAGATACGCAGTATTTT
TRBV5-8	-	many	TRBJ1-3	CASSSTAFLGNTIYF	TGTGCCAGCAGCTCAACAGCCTTTCTTGGAAACACCATATATTTT
TRBV5-4	TRBD2	-	TRBJ2-3	CASSFPGLTTDTQYF	TGTGCCAGCAGCTTCCCGGGACTAACCACAGATACGCAGTATTTT
TRBV6-1	-	medium-sized	TRBJ1-1	CASGYRVNTEAFF	TGTGCCAGCGGTTACAGGGTGAACACTGAAGCTTTCTTT
TRBV6-1	-	-	TRBJ1-2	CASSESETPLNYGYTF	TGTGCCAGCAGTGAAAGCGAGACTCCTCTTAACTATGGCTACACCTTC
TRBV6-1	-	few	TRBJ1-1	CASPNPYTEAFF	TGTGCCAGCCCGAACCCATACACTGAAGCTTTCTTT
TRBV6-2/TRBV6-3	TRBD2	-	TRBJ2-6	CASRPDSGSGSGANVLTF	TGTGCCAGCAGGCCAGATAGCGGGAGTGGCTCTGGGGCCAACGTCCTGACTTTC
TRBV9	-	many	TRBJ2-3	CASSVGSSTDTQYF	TGTGCCAGCAGCGTAGGCTCTAGCACAGATACGCAGTATTTT
TRBV11-2	TRBD1	many	TRBJ1-2	CASSRQGANYGYTF	TGTGCCAGCAGCCGACAGGGGGCTAACTATGGCTACACCTTC
TRBV20-1	-	many	TRBJ2-3	CSARPGGGRTDTQYF	TGCAGTGCTAGACCCGGAGGCGGGCGCACAGATACGCAGTATTTT
TRBV20-1	TRBD1	-	TRBJ2-7	CSAKPGQGTYEQYF	TGTAGTGCCAAACCCGGACAGGGAACTTACGAGCAGTACTTC
TRBV29-1	-	many	TRBJ2-5	CSVEGSGQETQYF	TGCAGCGTTGAAGGTAGCGGCCAAGAGACCCAGTACTTC